Sequencing of this T cell receptor (beta chain) was carried out in a study of radiotherapy plus CTLA-4 blockade in lung cancer. Germline loops: CDR1 LGHNT, CDR2 FRNRAP. This CDR3 is built from 14 residues. The V and J ends lost 6 bases and 2 bases respectively, with 12 bases between them. Assay: immunoSEQ multiplex PCR; the TCRdb copy retains only in-frame clones and omits some. The data contain about 68,000 clones, around three quarters of them singletons. A remark on this clone: At the DNA level, this CDR3 is encoded by other sequences in the same sample as well.

The sample was peripheral blood, taken from a patient treated with radiotherapy plus ipilimumab. The TCR was taken from a human donor with non-small cell lung cancer who had a complete response to radiotherapy plus ipilimumab. The chain recombines TRBV12-5 with TRBJ2-3, with D possibly being TRBD2 (5 bases). The CDR3 DNA reads as TGTGCTAGTGGCCTCGGACTCGCCACAGATACGCAGTATTTT. This encodes CASGLGLATDTQYF.